The 7 T cell receptor beta chains below all came from one sample that was sequenced in a study of shared clonotypes between healthy human individuals. The protocol was immunoSEQ multiplex PCR, while the TCRdb copy is restricted to in-frame clones and leaves out a portion. The table shows about 820,000 clones, with about 92% occurring only once. Naive CD8 cells, CD45RO-negative and positively selected for CCR7, excluded terminally differentiated effector memory CD45RA+ cells. The source material was naive CD8+ T cells sorted from blood. These receptors were collected from a man aged 25 to 40 in good health.

This clone showed up just a few times. The chain has TRBV7-9 and TRBJ2-5; D gene uncertain. Deletions cut 5 bases from V and 0 bases from J, with 10 bases between. CDR3 size: 14 residues. Germline V gene lookup returns CDR1 SEHNR and CDR2 FQNEAQ (reference sequence). The CDR3 reads CASSGVADQETQYF. CDR3 coding DNA: TGTGCCAGCAGCGGGGTGGCAGACCAAGAGACCCAGTACTTC.

The chain uses TRBV4-3 and TRBJ1-2; D is unclear. Germline V gene sequence: CDR1 LGHNA, CDR2 YSLEER. The CDR3 extends over 15 amino acids. The V and J ends lost 0 bases and 4 bases respectively, with 12 bases between them. This CDR3 is CASSQDLAAFYGYTF. The CDR3 DNA reads TGCGCCAGCAGCCAAGATCTGGCAGCTTTCTATGGCTACACCTTC.

The chain couples TRBV6-6 to TRBJ2-3; D is uncertain. From germline, CDR1 is MNHNY and CDR2 SVGAGI (reference sequence). Trimming cost V 2 bases and J 6 bases, with 9 bases left between them. There are 13 residues in the CDR3. The CDR3, as DNA: TGTGCCAGCAGTTACCTCCTTGGGGATACGCAGTATTTT. Encoded protein: CASSYLLGDTQYF.

The chain carries TRBV27 and TRBJ2-7; no reliable D call. The CDR3 is 15 residues long. The V gene's germline CDR1 is MNHEY and CDR2 SMNVEV (reference sequence). The germline V and J ends were trimmed by 5 bases and 0 bases, with 14 bases remaining between them. This CDR3 reads CASSLADGLSYEQYF. CDR3 nucleotides: TGTGCCAGCAGTCTCGCTGACGGTCTCTCCTACGAGCAGTACTTC.

V and J are TRBV7-6 and TRBJ2-7; 10 bases agree with TRBD1. Germline assignment: CDR1 SGHVS and CDR2 FNYEAQ. V lost 6 bases and J lost 3; bases outside the gene matches: 5. The CDR3 contains 14 residues. CDR3 nucleotides: TGTGCCAGCAGACCCGGGACAGGGGTCTACGAGCAGTACTTC. It yields the protein CASRPGTGVYEQYF.

The gene calls are TRBV7-9 and TRBJ2-7; TRBD2 agrees at 11 bases. CDR1 and CDR2 (germline): SEHNR, FQNEAQ (reference sequence). CDR3 size: 16 residues. V lost 1 base and J lost 5; bases outside the gene matches: 7. The CDR3 spells CASSLGYGTSGHEQYF. CDR3 DNA: TGTGCCAGCAGCTTAGGCTACGGGACTAGCGGCCACGAGCAGTACTTC.

The chain uses TRBV28 and TRBJ2-7; 14 positions match TRBD2. Unmatched junction bases numbered 6, after V lost 2 bases and J lost 9 bases. Germline V gene data show CDR1 as MDHEN and CDR2 as SYDVKM. This CDR3 is built from 15 residues. This CDR3 is CASSLTTSGRVWQYF. DNA of the CDR3: TGTGCCAGCAGTTTAACGACTAGCGGGAGGGTATGGCAGTACTTC.